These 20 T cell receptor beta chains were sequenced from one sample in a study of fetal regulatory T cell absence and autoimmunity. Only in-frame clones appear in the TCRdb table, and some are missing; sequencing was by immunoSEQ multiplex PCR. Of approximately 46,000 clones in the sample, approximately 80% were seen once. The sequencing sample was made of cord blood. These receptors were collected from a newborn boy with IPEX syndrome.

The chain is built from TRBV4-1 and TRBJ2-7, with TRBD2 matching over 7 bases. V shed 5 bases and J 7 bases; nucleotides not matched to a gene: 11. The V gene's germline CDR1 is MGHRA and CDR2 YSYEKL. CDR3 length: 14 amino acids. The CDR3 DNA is TGCGCCAGCAGCAAACTAGCGAACCTTCGGGAGCAGTACTTC. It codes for CASSKLANLREQYF.

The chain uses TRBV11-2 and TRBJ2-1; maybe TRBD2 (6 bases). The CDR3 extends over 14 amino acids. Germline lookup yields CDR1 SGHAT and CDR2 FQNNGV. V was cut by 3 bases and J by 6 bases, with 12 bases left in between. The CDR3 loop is CASSLIGLPNEQFF. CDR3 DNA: TGTGCCAGCAGCTTGATTGGACTACCCAATGAGCAGTTCTTC.

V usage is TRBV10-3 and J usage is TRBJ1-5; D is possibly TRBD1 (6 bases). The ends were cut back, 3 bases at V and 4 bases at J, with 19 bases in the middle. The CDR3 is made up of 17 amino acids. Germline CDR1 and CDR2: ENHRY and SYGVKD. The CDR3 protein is CAISDHLRGALNQPQHF. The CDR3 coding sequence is TGTGCCATCAGTGACCACCTACGGGGGGCCCTTAATCAGCCCCAGCATTTT.

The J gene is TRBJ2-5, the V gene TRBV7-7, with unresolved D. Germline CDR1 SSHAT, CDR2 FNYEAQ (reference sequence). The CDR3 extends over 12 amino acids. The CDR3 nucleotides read TGTGTAAGATGTCTAATGCAAGAGACCCAGTACTTC. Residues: CVRCLMQETQYF.

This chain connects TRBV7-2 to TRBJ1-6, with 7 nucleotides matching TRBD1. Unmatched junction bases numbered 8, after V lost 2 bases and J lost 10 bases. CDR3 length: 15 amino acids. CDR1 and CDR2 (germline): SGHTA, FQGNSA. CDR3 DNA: TGTGCCAGCAGCTTACAGGGGGATCAAAGATCACCCCTCCACTTT. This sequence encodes CASSLQGDQRSPLHF.

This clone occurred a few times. For the CDR3, the DNA is TGTGCCAGCAGCCAAGATGGCAGGGGAAGTCAGCCCCAGCATTTT. Encoded protein: CASSQDGRGSQPQHF. The genes are TRBV4-2 and TRBJ1-5, with a tentative D call TRBD1 (6 bases). CDR3 size: 15 residues. Germline V gives CDR1 LGHNA, CDR2 YNFKEQ. V lost 0 bases, J lost 6 bases, and 12 bases lay in between.

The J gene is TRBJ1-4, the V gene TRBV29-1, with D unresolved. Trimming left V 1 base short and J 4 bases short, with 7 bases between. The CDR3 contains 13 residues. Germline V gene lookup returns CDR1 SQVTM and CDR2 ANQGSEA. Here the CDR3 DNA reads TGCAGCGTTGAAGTCACGCTTAATGAAAAACTGTTTTTT. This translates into CSVEVTLNEKLFF.

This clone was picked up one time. The CDR3 DNA follows: TGTGCCAGTAGTACCGGAAAAGTTTGGGCCACTGAAGCTTTCTTT. Translated: CASSTGKVWATEAFF. This chain uses TRBV19 with TRBJ1-1; D is unclear. Germline CDR1 reads LNHDA; CDR2 reads SQIVND (reference sequence). Deletions cut 4 bases from V and 4 bases from J, with 16 bases between. The CDR3 is made up of 15 amino acids.

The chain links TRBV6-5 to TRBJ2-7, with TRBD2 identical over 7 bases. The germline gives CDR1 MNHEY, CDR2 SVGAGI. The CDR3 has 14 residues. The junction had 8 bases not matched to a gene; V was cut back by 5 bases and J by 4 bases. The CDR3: CASSAGTTRYEQYF. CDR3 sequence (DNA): TGTGCCAGCAGTGCCGGGACTACCCGTTACGAGCAGTACTTC.

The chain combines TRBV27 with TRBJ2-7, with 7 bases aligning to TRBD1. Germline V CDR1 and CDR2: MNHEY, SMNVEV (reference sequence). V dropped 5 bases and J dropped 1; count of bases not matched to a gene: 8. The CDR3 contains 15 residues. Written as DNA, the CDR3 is TGTGCCAGCAGTCGTCGGACAGGCCCGTCCTACGAGCAGTACTTC. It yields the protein CASSRRTGPSYEQYF.

As DNA, the CDR3 is TGTGCCAGTAGTCCCAGACTAGGAGCAGATACGCAGTATTTT. This codes for CASSPRLGADTQYF. The chain couples TRBV19 to TRBJ2-3, with D possibly being TRBD2 (6 bases). Per the germline V gene, CDR1 is LNHDA and CDR2 is SQIVND (reference sequence). The CDR3 loop spans 14 amino acids. The germline V and J ends were trimmed by 5 bases and 4 bases, with 13 bases remaining between them.

CDR3 in amino acids: CASSSLKNIQYF. The CDR3 region has the DNA TGTGCCAGCAGCTCCCTTAAAAACATTCAGTACTTC. This chain links TRBV13 with TRBJ2-4; no firm D call. Germline CDR1 PRHDT, CDR2 FYEKMQ (reference sequence). This CDR3 is 12 amino acids long. Trimming took 4 bases from V and 4 from J, leaving 5 bases between them.

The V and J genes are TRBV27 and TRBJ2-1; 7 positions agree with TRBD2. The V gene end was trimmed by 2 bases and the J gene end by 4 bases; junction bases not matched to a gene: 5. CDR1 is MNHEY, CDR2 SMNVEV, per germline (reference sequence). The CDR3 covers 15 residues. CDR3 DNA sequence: TGTGCCAGCAGTTTAGGGGGAGGGAGGTACAATGAGCAGTTCTTC. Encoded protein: CASSLGGGRYNEQFF.

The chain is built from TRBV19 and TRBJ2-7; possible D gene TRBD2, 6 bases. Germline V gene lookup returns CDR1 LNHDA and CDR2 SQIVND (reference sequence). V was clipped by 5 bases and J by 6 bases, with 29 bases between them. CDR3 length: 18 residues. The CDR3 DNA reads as TGTGCCAGTAGTCTGCGACCCCCTCTTAAGCGGGCCTTCTCCGAGCAGTACTTC. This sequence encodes CASSLRPPLKRAFSEQYF.

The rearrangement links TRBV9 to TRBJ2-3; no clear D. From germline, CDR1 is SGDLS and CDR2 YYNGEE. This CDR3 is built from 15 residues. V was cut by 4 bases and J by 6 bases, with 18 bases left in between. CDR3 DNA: TGTGCCAGCAGCCTGAGACTGGGTTCGGAGGATACGCAGTATTTT. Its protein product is CASSLRLGSEDTQYF.

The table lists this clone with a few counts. The CDR3 DNA follows: TGTGCCAGCAGTAGGACAGGGGGCTTACGGAGCAATCAGCCCCAGCATTTT. It codes for CASSRTGGLRSNQPQHF. The V call is TRBV2, the J call TRBJ1-5, with TRBD1 identical over 11 bases. The V gene end was trimmed by 5 bases and the J gene end by 1 base; junction bases not matched to a gene: 7. This CDR3 is 17 amino acids long. Germline V gives CDR1 SNHLY, CDR2 FYNNEI.

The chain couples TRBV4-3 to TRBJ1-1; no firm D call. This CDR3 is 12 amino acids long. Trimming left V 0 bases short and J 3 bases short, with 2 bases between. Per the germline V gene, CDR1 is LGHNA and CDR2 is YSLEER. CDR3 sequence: CASSQDDTEAFF. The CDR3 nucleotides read TGCGCCAGCAGCCAAGACGACACTGAAGCTTTCTTT.

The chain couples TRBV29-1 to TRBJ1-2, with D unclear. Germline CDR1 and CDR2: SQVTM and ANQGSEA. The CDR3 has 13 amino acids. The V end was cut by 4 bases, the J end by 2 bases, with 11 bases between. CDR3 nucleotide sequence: TGCAGCGTTGTTGTTCCATTGAACTATGGCTACACCTTC. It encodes CSVVVPLNYGYTF.

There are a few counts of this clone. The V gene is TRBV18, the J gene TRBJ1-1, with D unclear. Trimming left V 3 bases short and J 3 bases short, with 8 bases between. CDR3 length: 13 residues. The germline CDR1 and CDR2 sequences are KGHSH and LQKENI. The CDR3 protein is CASSPSSDTEAFF. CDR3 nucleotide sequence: TGTGCCAGCTCACCCTCCTCGGACACTGAAGCTTTCTTT. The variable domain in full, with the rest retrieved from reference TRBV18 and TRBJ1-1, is NAGVMQNPRHLVRRRGQEARLRCSPMKGHSHVYWYRQLPEEGLKFMVYLQKENIIDESGMPKERFSAEFPKEGPSILRIQQVVRGDSAAYFCASSPSSDTEAFFGQGTRLTVV.

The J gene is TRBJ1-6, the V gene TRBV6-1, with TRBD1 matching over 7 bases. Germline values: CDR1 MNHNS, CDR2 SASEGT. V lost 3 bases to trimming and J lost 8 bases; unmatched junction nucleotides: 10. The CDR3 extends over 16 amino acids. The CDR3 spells CASSDPNRGAHSPLHF. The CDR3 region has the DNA TGTGCCAGCAGTGATCCCAACAGGGGCGCTCATTCACCCCTCCACTTT.